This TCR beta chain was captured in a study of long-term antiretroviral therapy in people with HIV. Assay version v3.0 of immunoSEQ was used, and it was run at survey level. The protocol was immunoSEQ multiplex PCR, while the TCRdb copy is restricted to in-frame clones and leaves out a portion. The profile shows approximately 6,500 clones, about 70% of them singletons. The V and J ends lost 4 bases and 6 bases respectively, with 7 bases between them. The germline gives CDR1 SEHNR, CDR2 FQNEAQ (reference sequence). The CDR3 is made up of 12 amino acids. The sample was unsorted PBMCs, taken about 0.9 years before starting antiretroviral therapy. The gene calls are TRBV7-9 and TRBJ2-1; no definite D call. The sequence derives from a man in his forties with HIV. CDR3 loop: CASSSHPNEQFF. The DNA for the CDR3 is TGTGCCAGCAGCTCACATCCCAATGAGCAGTTCTTC.